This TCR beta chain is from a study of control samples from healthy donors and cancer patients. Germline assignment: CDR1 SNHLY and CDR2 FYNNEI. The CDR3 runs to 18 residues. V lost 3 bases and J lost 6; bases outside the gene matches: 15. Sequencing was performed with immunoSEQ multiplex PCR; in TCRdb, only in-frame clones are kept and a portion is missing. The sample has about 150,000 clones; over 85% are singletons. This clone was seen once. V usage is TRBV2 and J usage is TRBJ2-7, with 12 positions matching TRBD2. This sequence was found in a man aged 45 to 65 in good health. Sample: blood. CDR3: CASSDRAAPTSGSSEQYF. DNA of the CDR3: TGTGCCAGCAGTGATCGGGCTGCTCCGACTAGCGGGAGTTCCGAGCAGTACTTC.